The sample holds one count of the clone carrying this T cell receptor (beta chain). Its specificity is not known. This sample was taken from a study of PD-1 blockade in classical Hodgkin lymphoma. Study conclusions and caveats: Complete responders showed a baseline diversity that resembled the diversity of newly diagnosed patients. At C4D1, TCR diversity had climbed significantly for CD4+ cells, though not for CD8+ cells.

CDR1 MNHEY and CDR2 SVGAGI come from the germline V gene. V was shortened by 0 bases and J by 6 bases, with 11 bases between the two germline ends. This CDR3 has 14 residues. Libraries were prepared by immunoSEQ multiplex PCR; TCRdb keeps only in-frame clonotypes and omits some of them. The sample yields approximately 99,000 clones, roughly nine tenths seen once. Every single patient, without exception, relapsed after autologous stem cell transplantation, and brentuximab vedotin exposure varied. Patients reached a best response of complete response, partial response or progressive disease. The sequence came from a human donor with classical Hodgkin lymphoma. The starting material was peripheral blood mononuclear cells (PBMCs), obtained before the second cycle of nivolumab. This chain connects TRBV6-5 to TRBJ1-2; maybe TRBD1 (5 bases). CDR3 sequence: CASSYSQGTHGYTF. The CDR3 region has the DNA TGTGCCAGCAGTTACTCGCAGGGAACCCATGGCTACACCTTC.